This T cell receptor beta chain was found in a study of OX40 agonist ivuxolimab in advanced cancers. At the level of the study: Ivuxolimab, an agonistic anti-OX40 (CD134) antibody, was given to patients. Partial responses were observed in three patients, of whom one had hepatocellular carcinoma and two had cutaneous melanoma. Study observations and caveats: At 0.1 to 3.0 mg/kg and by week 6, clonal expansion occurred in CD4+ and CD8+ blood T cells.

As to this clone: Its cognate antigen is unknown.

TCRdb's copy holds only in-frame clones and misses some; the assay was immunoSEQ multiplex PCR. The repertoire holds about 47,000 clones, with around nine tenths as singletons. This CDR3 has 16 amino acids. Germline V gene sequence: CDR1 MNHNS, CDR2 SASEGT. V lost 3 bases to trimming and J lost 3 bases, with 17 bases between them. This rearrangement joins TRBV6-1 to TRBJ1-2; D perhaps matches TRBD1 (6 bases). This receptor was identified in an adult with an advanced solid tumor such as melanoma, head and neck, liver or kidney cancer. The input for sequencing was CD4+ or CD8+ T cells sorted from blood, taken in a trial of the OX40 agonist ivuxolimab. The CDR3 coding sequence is TGTGCCAGCAGTGACGGGGGCAGGGGAGGCTACTATGGCTACACCTTC. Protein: CASSDGGRGGYYGYTF.